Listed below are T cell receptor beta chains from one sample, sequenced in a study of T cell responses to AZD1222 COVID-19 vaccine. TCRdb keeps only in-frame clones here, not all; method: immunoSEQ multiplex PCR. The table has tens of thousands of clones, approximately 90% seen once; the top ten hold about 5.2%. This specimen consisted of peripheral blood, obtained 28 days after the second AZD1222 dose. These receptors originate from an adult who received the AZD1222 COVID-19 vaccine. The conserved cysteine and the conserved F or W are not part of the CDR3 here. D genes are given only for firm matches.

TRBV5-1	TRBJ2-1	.	ASSLRNNEQF
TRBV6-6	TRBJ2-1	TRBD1	ASSYSGQVGNEQF
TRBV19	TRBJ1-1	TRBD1	ASTNTRWQGATEAF
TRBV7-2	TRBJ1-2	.	ASSSRNYGYT
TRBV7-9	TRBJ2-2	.	ASSPGAAGWTGELF
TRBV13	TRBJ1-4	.	ASSFTMQTNEKLF
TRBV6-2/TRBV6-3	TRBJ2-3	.	ASSRRDTQY
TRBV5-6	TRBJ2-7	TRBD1	ASSLPQGASGYEQY
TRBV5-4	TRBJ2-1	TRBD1	ASSPQGTAGSYNEQF
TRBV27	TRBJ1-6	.	ASSSDTGFSPLH
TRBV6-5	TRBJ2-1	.	ASSQRAYNEQF
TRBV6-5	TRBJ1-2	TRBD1	ASSTHSNRGRGYT
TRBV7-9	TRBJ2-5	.	ASSALGGKQETQY
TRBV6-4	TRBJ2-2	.	ASSGPNTGELF
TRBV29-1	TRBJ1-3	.	SVEGSGNTIY
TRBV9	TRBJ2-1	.	ASSVGSANNEQF
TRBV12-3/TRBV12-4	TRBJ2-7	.	ASSFSYEQY
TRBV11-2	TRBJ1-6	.	ASSSPVGRSGHINSPLH
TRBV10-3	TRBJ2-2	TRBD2	ATGTSGGAGTGELF
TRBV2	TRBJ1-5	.	ASSEGGSNQPQH
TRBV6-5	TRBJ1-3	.	ASRVRGGNTIY
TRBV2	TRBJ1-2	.	ASSEGYGYT
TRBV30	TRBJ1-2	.	AWSVEANYGYT
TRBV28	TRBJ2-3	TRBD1	ASSATGGIADTQY
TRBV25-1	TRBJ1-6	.	ASSAVGSSPLH
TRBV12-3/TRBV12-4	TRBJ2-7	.	ASSISGEQY
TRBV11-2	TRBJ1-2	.	ASSLGQNYGYT
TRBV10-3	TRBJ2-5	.	AISEPNPGGAETQY
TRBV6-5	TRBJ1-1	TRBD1	ASSYYRGTEGTEAF
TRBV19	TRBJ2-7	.	AKRSGHRRSYEQY
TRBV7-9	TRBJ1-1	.	ASSSKNTEAF
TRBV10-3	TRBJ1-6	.	AISESSGRNSSPLH
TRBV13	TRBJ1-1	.	ASSLREFFAGAEAF
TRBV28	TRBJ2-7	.	ASRDQAYEQY
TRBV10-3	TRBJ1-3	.	ATRGDTASGNTIY
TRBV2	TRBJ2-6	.	ASSVGAGANVLT
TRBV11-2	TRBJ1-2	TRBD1	ASSSLQGNYGYT
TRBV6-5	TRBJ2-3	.	ASSYLGGDTQY
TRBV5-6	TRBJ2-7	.	ASSLVSLAYEQY
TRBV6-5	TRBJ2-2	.	ASSSGLTGELF
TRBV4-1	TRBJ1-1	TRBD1	ASSQFGQENTEAF
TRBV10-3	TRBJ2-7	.	AISESRDGGYEQY
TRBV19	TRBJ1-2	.	ASRTTAIYGYT
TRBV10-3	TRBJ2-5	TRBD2	AISETLADQETQY
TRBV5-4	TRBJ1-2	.	ASSFQGPIGGYT
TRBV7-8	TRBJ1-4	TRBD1	ASSPTGASSTNEKLF